This T cell receptor (beta chain) was sequenced for a study of cytomegalovirus exposure and HLA in healthy donors. The junction had 9 bases not matched to a gene; V was cut back by 2 bases and J by 16 bases. The CDR3 has 13 amino acids. CDR1 and CDR2 from the germline V gene are MNHEY and SMNVEV (reference sequence). Measured by frequency, this clone is medium-sized. The PCR ran on 60 Vbeta and 13 Jbeta primers. Libraries were prepared by immunoSEQ multiplex PCR; TCRdb keeps only in-frame clonotypes and omits some of them. This listing includes about 52,000 clones. This receptor was taken from a woman aged 60-70 years in good health and CMV-seropositive. The chain has TRBV27 and TRBJ1-5; 9 nucleotides align to TRBD1. The sequenced sample consisted of PBMCs. In nucleotides, the CDR3 is TGTGCCAGCAGTTTAAGGGAGGGACAGGGCAAACATTTT. Protein product: CASSLREGQGKHF.